This T cell receptor (beta chain) was sequenced during a study of OX40 agonist ivuxolimab in advanced cancers. The wider study: Mean age 60 years, range roughly 23 to 79; about 85% male. People who had prior anti-PD-1, anti-PD-L1 or anti-CTLA-4 therapy could take part, and 35% to 50% had some. The study's findings and limits: Relatively little clonal expansion, among the lowest observed, appeared in partial responders at 0.1-3.0 mg/kg.

Autoimmune disease history or systemic immunosuppression led to patient exclusion. CDR1 and CDR2 (germline): SQVTM, ANQGSEA. The CDR3 length is 14 residues. Trimming shortened V by 2 bases and J by 1 base, and 10 bases separated the two germline ends. Data came from immunoSEQ multiplex PCR; TCRdb stores just in-frame clones and leaves some out. The table shows around 82,000 clones, with 80% to 90% occurring only once. To note about this clone: Its antigen remains unknown.

The V call is TRBV29-1, the J call TRBJ2-3, with TRBD1 as a possible D gene (5 bases). Sequencing was performed on CD4+ or CD8+ T cells sorted from blood, taken in a trial of the OX40 agonist ivuxolimab. The sequence came from an adult with an advanced solid tumor such as melanoma, head and neck, liver or kidney cancer. The CDR3 region has the DNA TGCAGCGTTGAAAAGGGCAGGGGCACAGATACGCAGTATTTT. As protein: CSVEKGRGTDTQYF.